The 25 T cell receptor beta chains given below trace back to one sample, sequenced in a study of T cells in Graves' hyperthyroidism and ophthalmopathy. TCR beta CDR3 region amplification was performed from RNA transcripts. The HTBI primer set served for first-round RT-PCR of the TCR CDR3. From the multiplex PCR reads, TCRdb called clonotypes with MiXCR, one entry per CDR3 protein. Here the sample spans about 740,000 distinct CDR3 sequences, 12% to 15% being singletons. The sequencing sample was made of blood. Every receptor here comes from a woman under 30 with Graves' hyperthyroidism.

The chain is built from TRBV5-1 and TRBJ1-2, with 7 positions matching TRBD1. The CDR3 is 15 amino acids. The V gene's germline CDR1 is SGHRS and CDR2 YFSETQ. J gave up 2 bases and V 3 bases, and 7 bases lay outside the gene matches. This chain's CDR3 is CASSSQGLANYGYTF. DNA of the CDR3: TGCGCCAGCAGCTCACAGGGGCTGGCCAACTATGGCTACACCTTC.

The V call is TRBV20-1, the J call TRBJ2-5, with D possibly matching TRBD1 (6 bases). Germline V gives CDR1 DFQATT, CDR2 SNEGSKA (reference sequence). CDR3 length: 13 residues. V gave up 3 bases and J gave up 4 bases, with 12 bases separating them. The CDR3 sequence is CSASIQGGETQYF. Here the CDR3 DNA reads TGCAGTGCTAGCATTCAAGGGGGAGAGACCCAGTACTTC.

This clonotype was seen many times. The chain links TRBV6-5 to TRBJ2-5, with 15 bases aligning to TRBD2. The CDR3 has 16 amino acids. V trimming: 2 bases; J trimming: 5 bases; junction bases outside the gene matches: 3. Germline lookup yields CDR1 MNHEY and CDR2 SVGAGI. The CDR3 nucleotides read TGTGCCAGCAGTTACACTGGGACTAGCGGGAGGGAGACCCAGTACTTC. Residues: CASSYTGTSGRETQYF.

Comments on this clonotype: Compared with germline, one end of the junction differs, possibly owing to a read error. The genes are TRBV2 and TRBJ2-3, with 8 bases that match TRBD1. CDR1 is SNHLY and CDR2 is FYNNEI in the germline V gene. The CDR3 sequence is 15 residues long. The CDR3: CASSRGQGDTDTRYF. Written as DNA, the CDR3 is TGTGCCAGCAGCAGGGGGCAGGGAGACACAGATACGCGGTATTTT.

This clonotype came up many times. The chain uses TRBV6-5 and TRBJ1-1; possible D gene TRBD1, 6 bases. The CDR3 consists of 13 residues. Germline CDR1 MNHEY, CDR2 SVGAGI. The V and J ends lost 2 bases and 5 bases respectively, with 9 bases between them. CDR3 nucleotide sequence: TGTGCCAGCAGTTACCTGCAGGGGACTGAAGCTTTCTTT. This sequence encodes CASSYLQGTEAFF.

V is TRBV9 and J is TRBJ2-7; TRBD1 matches at 10 bases. This CDR3 region has 16 residues. Germline V gene lookup returns CDR1 SGDLS and CDR2 YYNGEE. J was trimmed by 2 bases and V by 4 bases; bases with no gene match: 9. CDR3 nucleotide sequence: TGTGCCAGCAGCCTCCGGGAGGGGACAGGGGCCTACGAGCAGTACTTC. Encoded protein: CASSLREGTGAYEQYF.

CDR3 region: CASTGTGHDEKLFF. The CDR3 DNA sequence: TGCGCCAGCACAGGGACAGGGCACGATGAAAAACTGTTTTTT. This chain uses TRBV5-1 with TRBJ1-4, with 9 bases lining up with TRBD1. The CDR3 totals 14 residues. Losses at the gene ends were 6 bases for V and 6 bases for J; bases not matched to a gene: 6. Per the germline V gene, CDR1 is SGHRS and CDR2 is YFSETQ.

Notes on this clonotype: It may be a read error: a sequence one base away is much more abundant. The chain combines TRBV13 with TRBJ2-7; TRBD1 or TRBD2 may be the D gene (5 bases each). V lost 3 bases and J lost 9, with 15 bases in between. This CDR3 contains 13 residues. Germline V lookup: CDR1 PRHDT, CDR2 FYEKMQ (reference sequence). CDR3 sequence reads: CASSFRTPRGQYF. DNA of the CDR3: TGTGCCAGCAGCTTTAGGACCCCGAGGGGGCAGTACTTC.

This clonotype was observed many times. The J gene is TRBJ2-1, the V gene TRBV18; no clear D. The CDR3 is 14 amino acids. The germline gives CDR1 KGHSH, CDR2 LQKENI. V was clipped by 4 bases and J by 4 bases, with 11 bases between them. The DNA for the CDR3 is TGTGCCAGCTCACTTACCGCGTCTTACAATGAGCAGTTCTTC. Residues: CASSLTASYNEQFF.

This clonotype was seen more than once but under ten times. The chain uses TRBV29-1 and TRBJ1-1; the D gene is possibly TRBD1 (5 bases). V dropped 6 bases and J dropped 4 bases, with 15 bases sitting between them. Germline V gives CDR1 SQVTM, CDR2 ANQGSEA. There are 13 residues in the CDR3. The CDR3 sequence is CSVRGPWATEAFF. The DNA for the CDR3 is TGCAGCGTGCGGGGCCCCTGGGCCACTGAAGCTTTCTTT.

The rearrangement uses TRBV2 and TRBJ2-4; 7 nucleotides match TRBD2. V shed 6 bases and J 11 bases; nucleotides not matched to a gene: 7. The CDR3 length is 12 residues. Germline-derived CDR1 and CDR2 are SNHLY and FYNNEI. CDR3 DNA sequence: TGTGCCAGCAGCCTAAGCGGGGACTTTCAGTACTTC. Protein sequence: CASSLSGDFQYF.

In its sample, this clonotype was seen a few times. The chain employs TRBV3-1 and TRBJ2-7, with 13 bases that match TRBD2. The CDR3 is 19 residues long. Trimming cost V 4 bases and J 1 base; bases outside gene matches: 13. CDR1 is LGHDT and CDR2 is YNNKEL in the germline V gene (reference sequence). CDR3 protein: CASSRLDRGLAGLSYEQYF. DNA of the CDR3: TGTGCCAGCAGCCGCCTAGACAGGGGACTAGCGGGACTTTCCTACGAGCAGTACTTC.

This clonotype was detected a few times. The junction does not match germline at one end; this may be a read error. The J gene is TRBJ2-7, the V gene TRBV27; 7 positions agree with TRBD2. There are 15 residues in the CDR3. Germline loops: CDR1 MNHEY, CDR2 SMNVEV (reference sequence). CDR3 protein: CVSSLSGRGLGEQYF. In DNA, the CDR3 is TGTGTCAGCAGTTTATCGGGGCGGGGGTTAGGCGAGCAGTACTTC.

The genes are TRBV6-1 and TRBJ1-3; 7 nucleotides align to TRBD1. The CDR3 runs to 18 residues. The germline V gene has CDR1 MNHNS and CDR2 SASEGT. V lost 5 bases to trimming and J lost 0 bases; unmatched junction nucleotides: 13. Written as DNA, the CDR3 is TGTGCCAGCAGTCGACAGGGCCAGGGGATACGCTCTGGAAACACCATATATTTT. Its protein is CASSRQGQGIRSGNTIYF.

This clonotype came up many times. The chain carries TRBV3-1 and TRBJ2-7; TRBD1 aligns across 7 bases. In germline, CDR1 is LGHDT, CDR2 YNNKEL (reference sequence). Unmatched junction bases numbered 8, after V lost 2 bases and J lost 7 bases. CDR3 length: 14 residues. The CDR3 bases are TGTGCCAGCAGCCAATTCCTACAGGGGCCGGAGCAGTACTTC. It is translated as CASSQFLQGPEQYF.

This clonotype was counted only a few times. The V gene is TRBV7-2, the J gene TRBJ2-7, with D tentatively TRBD2 (6 bases). The V gene lost 8 bases and the J gene lost 1 base, with 15 bases spanning the gap. This CDR3 comprises 14 residues. Germline values: CDR1 SGHTA, CDR2 FQGNSA. The CDR3 here is CASRRLVQSYEQYF. CDR3 DNA: TGTGCCAGCCGTCGACTAGTCCAATCCTACGAGCAGTACTTC.

This chain uses TRBV5-4 with TRBJ1-2; no clear D. The CDR3 sequence is 13 residues long. Per the germline V gene, CDR1 is SGHNT and CDR2 is YYREEE (reference sequence). V lost 0 bases to trimming and J lost 13 bases, with 16 bases between them. The CDR3 loop is CASSLAGVDGRTF. The CDR3 region has the DNA TGTGCCAGCAGCTTGGCCGGCGTGGACGGCCGCACCTTC. Using reference TRBV5-4 and TRBJ1-2 for the parts outside the CDR3, the full variable domain is ETGVTQSPTHLIKTRGQQVTLRCSSQSGHNTVSWYQQALGQGPQFIFQYYREEENGRGNFPPRFSGLQFPNYSSELNVNALELDDSALYLCASSLAGVDGRTFGSGTRLTVV.

The sample holds many counts of this clonotype. The V gene is TRBV18, the J gene TRBJ2-5; TRBD1 might be the D (5 bases). The CDR3 is 14 residues long. Between the trimmed V and J ends, which lost 2 bases and 5 bases, there was a span of 12 bases. Germline V lookup: CDR1 KGHSH, CDR2 LQKENI. In nucleotides, the CDR3 is TGTGCCAGCTCACCAAGTAGGGGTTTGGAGACCCAGTACTTC. Amino acids: CASSPSRGLETQYF. Supplemented by reference TRBV18 and TRBJ2-5, the full variable domain reads NAGVMQNPRHLVRRRGQEARLRCSPMKGHSHVYWYRQLPEEGLKFMVYLQKENIIDESGMPKERFSAEFPKEGPSILRIQQVVRGDSAAYFCASSPSRGLETQYFGPGTRLLVL.

The V gene is TRBV9, the J gene TRBJ1-4; unclear D gene. Between the trimmed V and J ends, which lost 4 bases and 2 bases, there was a span of 9 bases. This CDR3 has 14 amino acids. Germline-derived CDR1 and CDR2 are SGDLS and YYNGEE. DNA for the CDR3: TGTGCCAGCAGCCCAGAGGAGACTAATGAAAAACTGTTTTTT. It codes for CASSPEETNEKLFF.

This chain connects TRBV3-1 to TRBJ2-2; 10 bases line up with TRBD1. The CDR3 is 15 residues long. Germline V CDR1 and CDR2: LGHDT, YNNKEL (reference sequence). Germline trimming cut 7 bases from V and 7 bases from J; bases unmatched to any gene: 9. The CDR3: CASTRTGGKNGELFF. The CDR3 nucleotides read TGTGCCAGCACCCGGACAGGGGGAAAGAACGGGGAGCTGTTTTTT.

This clonotype was seen ten or more times. The chain has TRBV7-2 and TRBJ2-5; D may match TRBD1 or TRBD2 (5 bases each). Trimming stripped 6 bases from V and 6 bases from J, with 8 bases between. The CDR3 consists of 11 residues. In germline, CDR1 is SGHTA, CDR2 FQGNSA. DNA for the CDR3: TGTGCCAGCAGGGGGGTACAGACCCAGTACTTC. Its protein product is CASRGVQTQYF.

This clonotype was counted only a few times. V gene TRBV6-1 combines with J gene TRBJ2-5, with a tentative D call TRBD1 (5 bases). The germline gives CDR1 MNHNS, CDR2 SASEGT. Deletions cut 5 bases from V and 7 bases from J, with 14 bases between. The CDR3 loop spans 13 amino acids. DNA for the CDR3: TGTGCCAGCAGTCCTCAGGGTTGGGGGACCCAGTACTTC. This translates into CASSPQGWGTQYF.

This clonotype was seen more than once but under ten times. The V call is TRBV7-9, the J call TRBJ1-3, with D uncertain. The V end was cut by 0 bases, the J end by 0 bases, with 9 bases between. The V gene's germline CDR1 is SEHNR and CDR2 FQNEAQ (reference sequence). This CDR3 comprises 16 residues. CDR3 protein: CASSLALRFSGNTIYF. In DNA, the CDR3 is TGTGCCAGCAGCTTAGCGCTCCGATTCTCTGGAAACACCATATATTTT.

Many counts were recorded for this clonotype. V gene TRBV6-5 combines with J gene TRBJ1-1; weak D call: TRBD1 (5 bases). In germline, CDR1 is MNHEY, CDR2 SVGAGI. The CDR3 covers 16 residues. The ends were cut back, 0 bases at V and 1 base at J, with 12 bases in the middle. For the CDR3, the DNA is TGTGCCAGCAGTTACTCCGAAGGGGCTCCGAACACTGAAGCTTTCTTT. Translating gives CASSYSEGAPNTEAFF.

There are a few counts of this clonotype. The chain carries TRBV2 and TRBJ2-3; D is undetermined. The germline CDR1 and CDR2 sequences are SNHLY and FYNNEI. The CDR3 is made up of 12 amino acids. Deletions cut 6 bases from V and 5 bases from J, with 9 bases between. The CDR3 sequence is CASRGLGDTQYF. The CDR3 nucleotides are TGTGCCAGCAGGGGTCTAGGAGATACGCAGTATTTT.